The 23 T cell receptor beta chains in this list originate from one sample, sequenced in a study of cytomegalovirus exposure and HLA in healthy donors. 13 Jbeta primers and 60 Vbeta primers were used for the PCR. Profiled with immunoSEQ multiplex PCR; TCRdb holds only in-frame clones, not every one. The sample lists around 150,000 clones; approximately 8.9% were seen once. Sequencing was done on a sample of PBMCs. The receptors originated from a woman aged 35 to 49 in good health and CMV-seropositive.

This chain links TRBV6-6 with TRBJ2-7; 8 nucleotides align to TRBD1. After removal of 5 bases from V and 3 bases from J, the junction contained 9 bases not matched to a gene. This CDR3 contains 15 residues. Germline-derived CDR1 and CDR2 are MNHNY and SVGAGI (reference sequence). The CDR3 here is CASSDRQGMIYEQYF. The DNA for the CDR3 is TGTGCCAGCAGTGATAGACAGGGGATGATCTACGAGCAGTACTTC.

This chain uses TRBV6-1 with TRBJ2-3; D remains unclear. Germline CDR1 reads MNHNS; CDR2 reads SASEGT. Trimming took 9 bases from V and 6 from J, leaving 19 bases between them. The CDR3 is made up of 14 amino acids. CDR3 protein: CASRSESMRDTQYF. The CDR3 region has the DNA TGTGCCAGTCGTTCTGAAAGCATGAGGGATACGCAGTATTTT.

In its sample, this clone was seen a few times. This rearrangement joins TRBV2 to TRBJ2-5, with D possibly TRBD1 on 6 matching bases. V was clipped by 5 bases and J by 9 bases, with 10 bases between them. This CDR3 is built from 11 residues. Germline V gives CDR1 SNHLY, CDR2 FYNNEI. CDR3 protein: CASSSRGSQYF. Written as DNA, the CDR3 is TGTGCCAGCAGTTCCAGGGGTTCCCAGTACTTC.

The rearrangement links TRBV7-9 to TRBJ1-4, with 8 bases lining up with TRBD1. The V gene's germline CDR1 is SEHNR and CDR2 FQNEAQ (reference sequence). V was pared by 2 bases and J by 6 bases, with 8 bases of the junction left unmatched. This CDR3 spans 16 amino acids. This chain's CDR3 is CASSLPSRGQDEKLFF. CDR3 nucleotides: TGTGCCAGCAGCTTACCGTCCAGGGGGCAGGATGAAAAACTGTTTTTT. The full variable domain, its missing parts supplied by reference TRBV7-9 and TRBJ1-4, is DTGVSQNPRHKITKRGQNVTFRCDPISEHNRLYWYRQTLGQGPEFLTYFQNEAQLEKSRLLSDRFSAERPKGSFSTLEIQRTEQGDSAMYLCASSLPSRGQDEKLFFGSGTQLSVL.

J is TRBJ2-1 and V is TRBV2, with 9 bases that match TRBD1. The CDR3 has 16 amino acids. J was trimmed by 4 bases and V by 6 bases; bases with no gene match: 10. Germline V gene lookup returns CDR1 SNHLY and CDR2 FYNNEI. The CDR3 DNA reads TGTGCCAGCAGGGCCATGGGACAGGGCTTTTACAATGAGCAGTTCTTC. It specifies CASRAMGQGFYNEQFF.

This chain joins TRBV2 and TRBJ2-1, with D perhaps TRBD1 (5 bases). V was trimmed by 6 bases and J by 7 bases, leaving 22 bases between them. Germline lookup yields CDR1 SNHLY and CDR2 FYNNEI. The CDR3 is made up of 16 amino acids. CDR3 in amino acids: CASSQDTRPSRNEQFF. The CDR3 region has the DNA TGTGCCAGCAGCCAGGACACCCGTCCATCGAGGAATGAGCAGTTCTTC.

The chain combines TRBV7-8 with TRBJ1-2; a possible D gene is TRBD1 (6 bases). This CDR3 comprises 15 residues. Trimming removed 2 bases from V and 0 bases from J, with 10 bases in between. Germline-derived CDR1 and CDR2 are SGHVS and FQNEAQ. DNA of the CDR3: TGTGCCAGCAGCTTAAGGACAGCTACTAACTATGGCTACACCTTC. This codes for CASSLRTATNYGYTF.

The J gene is TRBJ2-5, the V gene TRBV7-6, with 8 bases matching TRBD1. The CDR3 spans 16 residues. Trimming removed 3 bases from V and 4 bases from J; junction bases left unmatched: 10. CDR1 is SGHVS and CDR2 is FNYEAQ in the germline V gene. In nucleotides, the CDR3 is TGTGCCAGCAGCTTGTCGGGGCAGGGGGCATCAGAGACCCAGTACTTC. Protein product: CASSLSGQGASETQYF.

The chain employs TRBV5-1 and TRBJ2-7; a weak D match, TRBD1 (6 bases). Germline V CDR1 and CDR2: SGHRS, YFSETQ. This CDR3 comprises 14 residues. V lost 0 bases, J lost 5 bases, and 12 bases lay in between. The CDR3 region is CASSLVQGSDEQYF. CDR3 DNA: TGCGCCAGCAGCTTGGTCCAGGGGAGTGACGAGCAGTACTTC.

This chain uses TRBV5-6 with TRBJ2-1, with D hard to call. The length of the CDR3 is 14 residues. V was pared by 1 base and J by 4 bases, with 9 bases between. The germline V gene encodes CDR1 SGHDT and CDR2 YYEEEE. CDR3 region: CASSLMAYYNEQFF. As DNA, the CDR3 is TGTGCCAGCAGCTTGATGGCTTATTACAATGAGCAGTTCTTC.

This clone was recorded a few times. The gene calls are TRBV19 and TRBJ1-2; D is ambiguous. Per germline, CDR1 LNHDA and CDR2 SQIVND (reference sequence). With 5 bases removed from V and 8 bases from J, the gap between germline ends came to 15 bases. The CDR3 consists of 13 residues. CDR3 residues: CASSEAGLPGYTF. The CDR3 nucleotides are TGTGCCAGTAGTGAGGCAGGACTCCCAGGCTACACCTTC. The full variable domain, its missing parts supplied by reference TRBV19 and TRBJ1-2, is DGGITQSPKYLFRKEGQNVTLSCEQNLNHDAMYWYRQDPGQGLRLIYYSQIVNDFQKGDIAEGYSVSREKKESFPLTVTSAQKNPTAFYLCASSEAGLPGYTFGSGTRLTVV.

The chain couples TRBV11-2 to TRBJ1-2, with 12 bases matching TRBD1. The CDR3 loop spans 16 amino acids. Germline values: CDR1 SGHAT, CDR2 FQNNGV. Trimming removed 6 bases from V and 2 bases from J; junction bases left unmatched: 7. CDR3 in DNA: TGTGCCAGCAGACCGGGACAGGGGGCGATCAACTATGGCTACACCTTC. As protein: CASRPGQGAINYGYTF.

The rearrangement links TRBV13 to TRBJ1-2; D possibly corresponds to TRBD1 (6 bases). The CDR3 spans 17 residues. Per germline, CDR1 PRHDT and CDR2 FYEKMQ (reference sequence). Trimming cost V 9 bases and J 2 bases, with 25 bases left between them. The CDR3 loop is CARSRGAEETGNYGYTF. DNA for the CDR3: TGTGCCAGAAGCCGGGGGGCAGAAGAAACGGGCAACTATGGCTACACCTTC.

This clone appeared a few times. The V call is TRBV2, the J call TRBJ1-1; TRBD1 matches at 8 bases. After removal of 6 bases from V and 7 bases from J, the junction contained 4 bases not matched to a gene. The CDR3 length is 12 residues. Germline lookup yields CDR1 SNHLY and CDR2 FYNNEI. The CDR3 loop is CASRRGQDEAFF. CDR3 DNA: TGTGCCAGCAGAAGGGGACAGGATGAAGCTTTCTTT. Supplemented by reference TRBV2 and TRBJ1-1, the full variable domain reads EPEVTQTPSHQVTQMGQEVILRCVPISNHLYFYWYRQILGQKVEFLVSFYNNEISEKSEIFDDQFSVERPDGSNFTLKIRSTKLEDSAMYFCASRRGQDEAFFGQGTRLTVV.

The chain employs TRBV11-1 and TRBJ2-2; weak D call: TRBD1 (6 bases). V lost 5 bases and J lost 4, with 11 bases in between. CDR3 length: 14 amino acids. Germline V gene lookup returns CDR1 SGHAT and CDR2 FQDESV (reference sequence). The CDR3, as DNA: TGTGCCAGCAGCAAACAGGGCGCCACCGGGGAGCTGTTTTTT. It encodes CASSKQGATGELFF.

The V gene is TRBV7-2, the J gene TRBJ2-5; TRBD2 matches 12 bases. The CDR3 is made up of 16 amino acids. Germline V lookup: CDR1 SGHTA, CDR2 FQGNSA. With 5 bases clipped from V and 1 base from J, the junction kept 5 bases outside the gene matches. CDR3 sequence: CASSPGLAGLQETQYF. The CDR3 nucleotides read TGTGCCAGCAGCCCTGGACTAGCGGGGCTCCAAGAGACCCAGTACTTC. Supplemented by reference TRBV7-2 and TRBJ2-5, the full variable domain reads GAGVSQSPSNKVTEKGKDVELRCDPISGHTALYWYRQSLGQGLEFLIYFQGNSAPDKSGLPSDRFSAERTGGSVSTLTIQRTQQEDSAVYLCASSPGLAGLQETQYFGPGTRLLVL.

This clone was recorded a few times. The V call is TRBV6-5, the J call TRBJ1-4; a weak D match, TRBD1 (6 bases). This CDR3 comprises 14 residues. V was trimmed by 4 bases and J by 8 bases, leaving 14 bases between them. Germline lookup yields CDR1 MNHEY and CDR2 SVGAGI. The CDR3 reads CASSLDRQTEKLFF. CDR3 DNA: TGTGCCAGCAGTTTGGACAGACAGACCGAAAAACTGTTTTTT.

The chain has TRBV2 and TRBJ2-4, with 9 bases fitting TRBD1. J was trimmed by 12 bases and V by 5 bases; bases with no gene match: 8. The CDR3 runs 13 residues. In germline, CDR1 is SNHLY, CDR2 FYNNEI. Here the CDR3 DNA reads TGTGCCAGCAGTACGGGACAGGGAAGGAGTCAGTACTTC. It is translated as CASSTGQGRSQYF.

In its sample, this clone was seen a few times. The chain has TRBV9 and TRBJ1-2; possibly TRBD1 for D (6 bases). Germline V gene data show CDR1 as SGDLS and CDR2 as YYNGEE. V dropped 2 bases and J dropped 10 bases, with 21 bases sitting between them. The CDR3 has 15 residues. The CDR3 sequence is CASSVGGGSSRVYTF. The CDR3 DNA sequence: TGTGCCAGCAGCGTCGGGGGGGGCAGCTCGCGGGTCTACACCTTC.

The chain combines TRBV10-3 with TRBJ2-3, with 11 bases aligning to TRBD2. There are 16 residues in the CDR3. Losses at the gene ends were 4 bases for V and 2 bases for J; bases not matched to a gene: 5. Germline CDR1 reads ENHRY; CDR2 reads SYGVKD. This chain's CDR3 is CAISVLAGAPTDTQYF. Written as DNA, the CDR3 is TGTGCCATCAGTGTACTAGCGGGGGCCCCCACAGATACGCAGTATTTT.

This clone was observed a handful of times. The chain uses TRBV5-5 and TRBJ2-7; D is undetermined. This CDR3 is built from 12 residues. V was trimmed by 1 base and J by 5 bases, leaving 7 bases between them. Germline V lookup: CDR1 SGHKS, CDR2 YYEKEE (reference sequence). CDR3 region: CASSLMFNEQYF. CDR3 bases: TGTGCCAGCAGCTTGATGTTTAACGAGCAGTACTTC.

V and J are TRBV5-6 and TRBJ2-7; 9 bases align to TRBD1. Germline CDR1 SGHDT, CDR2 YYEEEE. Unmatched junction bases numbered 7, after V lost 2 bases and J lost 4 bases. The CDR3 consists of 15 residues. The DNA for the CDR3 is TGTGCCAGCAGCTTTAGAGGGACAGGGAGTTACGAGCAGTACTTC. Amino acid sequence: CASSFRGTGSYEQYF.

The genes are TRBV5-1 and TRBJ2-7, with D uncertain. CDR3 size: 13 residues. The germline CDR1 and CDR2 sequences are SGHRS and YFSETQ. V lost 5 bases and J lost 3, with 12 bases in between. CDR3 loop: CASSPSGFYEQYF. In DNA, the CDR3 is TGCGCCAGCAGTCCGTCGGGTTTCTACGAGCAGTACTTC.